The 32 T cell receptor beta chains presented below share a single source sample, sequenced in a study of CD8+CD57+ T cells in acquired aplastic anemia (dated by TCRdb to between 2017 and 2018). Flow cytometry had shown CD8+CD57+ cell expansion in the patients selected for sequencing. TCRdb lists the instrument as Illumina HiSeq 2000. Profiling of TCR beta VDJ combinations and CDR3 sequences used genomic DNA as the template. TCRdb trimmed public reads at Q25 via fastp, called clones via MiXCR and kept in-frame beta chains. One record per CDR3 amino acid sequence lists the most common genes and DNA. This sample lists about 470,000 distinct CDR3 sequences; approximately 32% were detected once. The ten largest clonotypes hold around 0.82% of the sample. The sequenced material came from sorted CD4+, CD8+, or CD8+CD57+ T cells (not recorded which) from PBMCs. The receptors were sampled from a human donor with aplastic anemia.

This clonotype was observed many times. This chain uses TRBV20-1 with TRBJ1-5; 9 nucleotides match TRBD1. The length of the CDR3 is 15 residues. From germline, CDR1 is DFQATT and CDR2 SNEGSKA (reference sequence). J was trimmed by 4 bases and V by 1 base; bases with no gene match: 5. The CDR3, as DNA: TGCAGTGCTAGAGGGGGACAGGGAGTAAATCAGCCCCAGCATTTT. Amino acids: CSARGGQGVNQPQHF.

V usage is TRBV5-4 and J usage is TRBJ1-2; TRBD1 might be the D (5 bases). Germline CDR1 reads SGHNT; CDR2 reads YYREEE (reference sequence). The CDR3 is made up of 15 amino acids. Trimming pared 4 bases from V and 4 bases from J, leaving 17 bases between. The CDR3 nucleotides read TGTGCCAGCAGCCCAACTGGGACGCCGAGCTATGGCTACACCTTC. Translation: CASSPTGTPSYGYTF. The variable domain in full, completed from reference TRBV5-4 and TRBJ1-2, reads ETGVTQSPTHLIKTRGQQVTLRCSSQSGHNTVSWYQQALGQGPQFIFQYYREEENGRGNFPPRFSGLQFPNYSSELNVNALELDDSALYLCASSPTGTPSYGYTFGSGTRLTVV.

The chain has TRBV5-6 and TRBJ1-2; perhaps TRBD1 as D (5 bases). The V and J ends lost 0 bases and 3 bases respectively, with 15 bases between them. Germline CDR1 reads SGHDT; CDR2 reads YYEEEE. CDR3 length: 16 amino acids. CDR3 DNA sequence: TGTGCCAGCAGCTTGGTCACAGGCGTTGCCTACTATGGCTACACCTTC. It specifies CASSLVTGVAYYGYTF.

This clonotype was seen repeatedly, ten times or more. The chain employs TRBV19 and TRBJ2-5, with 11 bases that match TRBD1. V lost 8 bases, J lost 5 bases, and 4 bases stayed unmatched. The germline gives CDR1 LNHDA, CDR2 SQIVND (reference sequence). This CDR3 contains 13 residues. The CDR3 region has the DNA TGTGCCAGTTCAGGACAGGGGGCCGAGACCCAGTACTTC. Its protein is CASSGQGAETQYF.

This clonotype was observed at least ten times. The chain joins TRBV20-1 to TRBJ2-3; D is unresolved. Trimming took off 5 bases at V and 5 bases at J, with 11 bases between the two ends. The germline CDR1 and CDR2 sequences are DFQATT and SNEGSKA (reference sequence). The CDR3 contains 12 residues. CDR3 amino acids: CSARLSRDTQYF. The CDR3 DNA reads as TGCAGTGCTCGGCTCAGTAGAGATACGCAGTATTTT.

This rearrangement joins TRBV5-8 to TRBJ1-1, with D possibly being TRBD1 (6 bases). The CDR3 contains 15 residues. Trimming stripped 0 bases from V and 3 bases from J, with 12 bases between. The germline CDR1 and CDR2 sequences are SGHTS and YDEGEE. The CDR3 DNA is TGTGCCAGCAGCTTGGTAGGGGGTGGGGACACTGAAGCTTTCTTT. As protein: CASSLVGGGDTEAFF.

The CDR3 region is CASSLEGSDASDTQYF. CDR3 DNA: TGTGCCAGCAGCTTAGAGGGATCGGATGCGTCAGATACGCAGTATTTT. This chain joins TRBV11-2 and TRBJ2-3; D is uncertain. Germline V CDR1 and CDR2: SGHAT, FQNNGV. The CDR3 is 16 amino acids. V was pared by 0 bases and J by 4 bases, with 14 bases between.

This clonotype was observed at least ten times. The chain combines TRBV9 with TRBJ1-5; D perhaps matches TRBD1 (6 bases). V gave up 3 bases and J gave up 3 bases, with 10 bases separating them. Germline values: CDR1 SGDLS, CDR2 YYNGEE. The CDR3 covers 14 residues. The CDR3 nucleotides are TGTGCCAGCAGCGCGGACAGTCTCAATCAGCCCCAGCATTTT. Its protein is CASSADSLNQPQHF.

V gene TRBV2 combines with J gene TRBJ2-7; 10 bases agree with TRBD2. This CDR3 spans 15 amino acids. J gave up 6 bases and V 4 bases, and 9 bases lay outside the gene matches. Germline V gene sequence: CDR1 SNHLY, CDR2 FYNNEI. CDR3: CASSVGRLAGVEQYF. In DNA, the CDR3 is TGTGCCAGCAGTGTGGGGAGGCTAGCGGGAGTCGAGCAGTACTTC. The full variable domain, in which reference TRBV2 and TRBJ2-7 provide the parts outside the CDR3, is EPEVTQTPSHQVTQMGQEVILRCVPISNHLYFYWYRQILGQKVEFLVSFYNNEISEKSEIFDDQFSVERPDGSNFTLKIRSTKLEDSAMYFCASSVGRLAGVEQYFGPGTRLTVT.

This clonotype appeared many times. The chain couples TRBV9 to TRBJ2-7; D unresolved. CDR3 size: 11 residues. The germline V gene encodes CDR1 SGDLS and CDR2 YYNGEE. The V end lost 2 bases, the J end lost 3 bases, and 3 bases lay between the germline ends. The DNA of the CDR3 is TGTGCCAGCAGCGTTGGCTACGAGCAGTACTTC. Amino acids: CASSVGYEQYF.

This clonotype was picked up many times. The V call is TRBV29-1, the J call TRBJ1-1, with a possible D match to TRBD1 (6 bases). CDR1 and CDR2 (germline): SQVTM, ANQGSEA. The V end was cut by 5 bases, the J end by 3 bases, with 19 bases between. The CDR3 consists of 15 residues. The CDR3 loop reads CSVTPNGGADTEAFF. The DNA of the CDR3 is TGCAGCGTTACACCGAACGGGGGCGCGGACACTGAAGCTTTCTTT.

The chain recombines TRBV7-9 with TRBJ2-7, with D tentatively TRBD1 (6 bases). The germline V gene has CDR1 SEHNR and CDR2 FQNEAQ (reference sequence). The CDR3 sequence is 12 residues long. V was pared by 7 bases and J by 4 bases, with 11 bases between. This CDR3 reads CASTEDSYEQYF. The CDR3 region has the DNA TGTGCCAGCACCGAGGACAGTTACGAGCAGTACTTC.

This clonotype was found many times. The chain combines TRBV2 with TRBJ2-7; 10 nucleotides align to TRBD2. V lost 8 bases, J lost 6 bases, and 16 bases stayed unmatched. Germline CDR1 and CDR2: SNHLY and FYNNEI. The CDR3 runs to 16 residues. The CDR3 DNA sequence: TGTGCCAGCGTACTTAGCGGGAGGCAGAGGGGTCTCGAGCAGTACTTC. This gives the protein CASVLSGRQRGLEQYF.

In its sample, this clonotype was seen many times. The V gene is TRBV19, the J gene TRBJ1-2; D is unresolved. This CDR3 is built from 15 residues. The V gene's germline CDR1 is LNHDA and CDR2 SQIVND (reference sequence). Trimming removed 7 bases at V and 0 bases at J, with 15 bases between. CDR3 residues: CASTPTRRSNYGYTF. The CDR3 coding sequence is TGTGCCAGTACCCCGACAAGGCGGTCTAACTATGGCTACACCTTC.

Here the CDR3 DNA reads TGTGCCAGCAGCACCACTAGCGTGATTGATACGCAGTATTTT. Its protein product is CASSTTSVIDTQYF. The rearrangement links TRBV7-8 to TRBJ2-3; 7 bases match TRBD2. CDR1 and CDR2 (germline): SGHVS, FQNEAQ. V was pared by 5 bases and J by 6 bases, with 8 bases of the junction left unmatched. This CDR3 is built from 14 residues.

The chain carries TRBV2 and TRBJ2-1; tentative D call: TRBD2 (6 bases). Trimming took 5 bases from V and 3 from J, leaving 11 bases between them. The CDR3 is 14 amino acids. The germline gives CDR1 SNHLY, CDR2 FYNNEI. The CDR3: CASSPGVFYNEQFF. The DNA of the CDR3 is TGTGCCAGCAGTCCGGGAGTTTTCTACAATGAGCAGTTCTTC.

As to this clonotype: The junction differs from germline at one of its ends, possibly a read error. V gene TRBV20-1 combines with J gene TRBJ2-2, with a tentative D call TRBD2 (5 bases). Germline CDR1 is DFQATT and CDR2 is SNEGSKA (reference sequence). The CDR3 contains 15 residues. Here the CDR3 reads CSASSLLGNAGELFF. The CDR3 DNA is TGCAGTGCTTCTAGCCTCCTGGGGAACGCCGGGGAGCTGTTTTTT.

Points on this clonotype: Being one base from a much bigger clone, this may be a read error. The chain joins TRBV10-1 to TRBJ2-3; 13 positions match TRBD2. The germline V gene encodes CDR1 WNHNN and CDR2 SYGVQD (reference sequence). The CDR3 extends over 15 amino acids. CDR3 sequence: CASSGLAGDEDTQCF. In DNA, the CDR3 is TGCGCCAGCAGCGGACTAGCGGGAGATGAAGATACGCAGTGTTTT.

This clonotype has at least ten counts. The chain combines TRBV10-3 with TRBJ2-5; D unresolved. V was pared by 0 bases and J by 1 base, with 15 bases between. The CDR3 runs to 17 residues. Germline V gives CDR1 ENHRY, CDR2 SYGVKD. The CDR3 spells CAISESIPPPGQETQYF. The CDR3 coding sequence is TGTGCCATCAGTGAGTCCATTCCCCCCCCGGGCCAAGAGACCCAGTACTTC.

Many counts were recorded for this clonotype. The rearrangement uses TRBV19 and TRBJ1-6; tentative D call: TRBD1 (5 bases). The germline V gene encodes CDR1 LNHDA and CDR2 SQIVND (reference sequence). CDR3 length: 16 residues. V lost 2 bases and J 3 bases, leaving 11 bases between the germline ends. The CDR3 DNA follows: TGTGCCAGTAGTATATTGGGGGTCGGCTATAATTCACCCCTCCACTTT. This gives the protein CASSILGVGYNSPLHF.

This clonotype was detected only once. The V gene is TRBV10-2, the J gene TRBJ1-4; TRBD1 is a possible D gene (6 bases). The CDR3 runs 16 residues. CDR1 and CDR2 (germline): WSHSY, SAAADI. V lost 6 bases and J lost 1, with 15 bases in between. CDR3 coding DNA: TGCGCCAGCAGCGAGGGGGGGACGAGAACTAATGAAAAACTGTTTTTT. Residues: CASSEGGTRTNEKLFF.

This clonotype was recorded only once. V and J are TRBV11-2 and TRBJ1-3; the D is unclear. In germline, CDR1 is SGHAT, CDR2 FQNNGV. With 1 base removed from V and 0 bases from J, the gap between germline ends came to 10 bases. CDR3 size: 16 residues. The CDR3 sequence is CASSLGGRDSGNTIYF. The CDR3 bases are TGTGCCAGCAGCTTAGGCGGACGGGACTCTGGAAACACCATATATTTT.

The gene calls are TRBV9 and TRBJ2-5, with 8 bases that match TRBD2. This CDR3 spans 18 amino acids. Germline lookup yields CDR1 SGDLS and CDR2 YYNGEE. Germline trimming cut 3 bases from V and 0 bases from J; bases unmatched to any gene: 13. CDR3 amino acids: CASSGSGGRGRYQETQYF. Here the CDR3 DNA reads TGTGCCAGCAGCGGAAGCGGGGGCCGGGGAAGGTACCAAGAGACCCAGTACTTC. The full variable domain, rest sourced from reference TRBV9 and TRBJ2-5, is DSGVTQTPKHLITATGQRVTLRCSPRSGDLSVYWYQQSLDQGLQFLIQYYNGEERAKGNILERFSAQQFPDLHSELNLSSLELGDSALYFCASSGSGGRGRYQETQYFGPGTRLLVL.

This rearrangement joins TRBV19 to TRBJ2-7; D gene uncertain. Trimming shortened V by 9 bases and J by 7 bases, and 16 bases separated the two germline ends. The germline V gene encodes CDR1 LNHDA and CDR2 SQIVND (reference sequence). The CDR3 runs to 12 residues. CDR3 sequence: CASSPEVWEQYF. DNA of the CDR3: TGTGCCAGCAGTCCCGAGGTATGGGAGCAGTACTTC.

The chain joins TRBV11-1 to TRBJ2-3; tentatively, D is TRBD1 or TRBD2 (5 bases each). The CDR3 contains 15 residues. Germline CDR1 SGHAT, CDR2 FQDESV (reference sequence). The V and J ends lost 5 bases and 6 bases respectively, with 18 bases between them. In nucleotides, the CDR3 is TGTGCCAGCAGCCCCGCGAAGGGGAGTGGTGATACGCAGTATTTT. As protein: CASSPAKGSGDTQYF.

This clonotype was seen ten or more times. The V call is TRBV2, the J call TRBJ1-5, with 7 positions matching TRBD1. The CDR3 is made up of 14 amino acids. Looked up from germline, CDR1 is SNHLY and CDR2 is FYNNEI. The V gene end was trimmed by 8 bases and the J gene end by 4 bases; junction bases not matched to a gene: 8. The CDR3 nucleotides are TGTGCCAGCGCTGGTGGGACAGAGAATCAGCCCCAGCATTTT. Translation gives CASAGGTENQPQHF.

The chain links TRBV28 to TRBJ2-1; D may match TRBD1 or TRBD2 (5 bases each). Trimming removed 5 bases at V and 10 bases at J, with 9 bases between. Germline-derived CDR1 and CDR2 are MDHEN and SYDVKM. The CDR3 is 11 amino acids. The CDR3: CASSRDREQFF. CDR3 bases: TGTGCCAGCAGTCGGGACCGAGAGCAGTTCTTC.

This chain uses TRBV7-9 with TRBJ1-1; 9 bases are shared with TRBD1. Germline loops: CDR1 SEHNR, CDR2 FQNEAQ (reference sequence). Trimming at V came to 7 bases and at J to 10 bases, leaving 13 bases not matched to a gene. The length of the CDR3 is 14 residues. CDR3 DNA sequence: TGTGCCAGCACCTTGGCCGGGACAGGGTACGGAGCTTTCTTT. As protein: CASTLAGTGYGAFF.

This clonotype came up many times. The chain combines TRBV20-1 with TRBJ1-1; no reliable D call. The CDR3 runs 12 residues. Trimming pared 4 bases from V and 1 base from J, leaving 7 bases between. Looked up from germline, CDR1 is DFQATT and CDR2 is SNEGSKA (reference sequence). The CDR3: CSAIPKNTEAFF. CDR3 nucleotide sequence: TGCAGTGCTATCCCCAAGAACACTGAAGCTTTCTTT.

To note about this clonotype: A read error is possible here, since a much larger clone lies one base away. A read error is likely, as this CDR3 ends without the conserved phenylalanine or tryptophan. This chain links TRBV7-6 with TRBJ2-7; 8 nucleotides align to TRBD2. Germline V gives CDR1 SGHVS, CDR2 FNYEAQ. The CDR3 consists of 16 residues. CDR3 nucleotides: TGTGCCAGCAGCTTAGTTTCGGGACTAGGCTCCTCCGAGCAGTACTCC. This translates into CASSLVSGLGSSEQYS.

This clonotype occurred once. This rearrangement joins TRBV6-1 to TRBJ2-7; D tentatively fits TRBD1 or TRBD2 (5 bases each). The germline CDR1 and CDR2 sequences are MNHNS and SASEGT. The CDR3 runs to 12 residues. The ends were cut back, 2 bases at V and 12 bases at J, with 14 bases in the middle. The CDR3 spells CASSELSGALYF. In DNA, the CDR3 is TGTGCCAGCAGTGAATTGTCCGGGGCCCTGTACTTC.

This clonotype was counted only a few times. CDR3: CASSLERAAGTDTQYF. In DNA form, the CDR3 reads TGTGCCAGCAGCTTAGAGCGGGCTGCAGGCACAGATACGCAGTATTTT. The chain joins TRBV7-9 to TRBJ2-3; possibly TRBD2 for D (6 bases). Germline V gene sequence: CDR1 SEHNR, CDR2 FQNEAQ (reference sequence). Between the trimmed V and J ends, which lost 1 base and 1 base, there was a span of 12 bases. The CDR3 covers 16 residues. The full variable domain, rest sourced from reference TRBV7-9 and TRBJ2-3, is DTGVSQNPRHKITKRGQNVTFRCDPISEHNRLYWYRQTLGQGPEFLTYFQNEAQLEKSRLLSDRFSAERPKGSFSTLEIQRTEQGDSAMYLCASSLERAAGTDTQYFGPGTRLTVL.